This is a list of T cell receptor beta chains from one sample in a study of cytomegalovirus exposure and HLA in healthy donors. Clones were sequenced by immunoSEQ multiplex PCR, and TCRdb holds only the in-frame ones, with some missing. Of over 80,000 clones listed, just under 80% are singletons. Sequenced: PBMCs. The receptors stem from a woman aged 40-49 years in good health and CMV-seronegative. CDR3s include the opening cysteine and the closing phenylalanine or tryptophan. Each record gives: J gene, V gene, CDR3 protein.

TRBJ1-2 TRBV5-1 CASSQMTGLNYGYTF
TRBJ2-3 TRBV13 CASSLDLRDTQYF
TRBJ2-1 TRBV19 CASRIEGGLAYNEQFF
TRBJ2-5 TRBV19 CASSRDPPGQGASRETQYF
TRBJ1-2 TRBV5-1 CASRPGTLYGYTF
TRBJ2-1 TRBV15 CATSRDQAVRDEQFF
TRBJ2-1 TRBV4-2 CASSPLKVAGINEQFF
TRBJ1-1 TRBV10-1 CASSGQLNTEAFF
TRBJ1-5 TRBV4-2 CASSQDHSFSNQPQHF
TRBJ2-1 TRBV7-2 CASSPYWGLDDYSYNEQFF
TRBJ1-5 TRBV5-6 CASSNTGNQPQHF
TRBJ2-7 TRBV28 CATRGEGASGRYEQYF
TRBJ2-1 TRBV18 CASSAGTSGTGYEFF
TRBJ1-4 TRBV10-3 CAISGGGPNEKLFF
TRBJ2-2 TRBV12-5 CASGLSTGELFF
TRBJ2-2 TRBV27 CASSIRQGAGGNTGELFF
TRBJ2-7 TRBV19 CASMKNKGEYEQYF
TRBJ2-5 TRBV29-1 CSVARTGVETQYF
TRBJ2-2 TRBV7-8 CASSGGTVTNTGELFF
TRBJ2-7 TRBV5-6 CASSLFSYEQYF
TRBJ2-3 TRBV19 CASSTSGRTQYF
TRBJ2-2 TRBV9 CASSALGAGELFF
TRBJ2-3 TRBV7-7 CASSFSPLAGVLDTQYF